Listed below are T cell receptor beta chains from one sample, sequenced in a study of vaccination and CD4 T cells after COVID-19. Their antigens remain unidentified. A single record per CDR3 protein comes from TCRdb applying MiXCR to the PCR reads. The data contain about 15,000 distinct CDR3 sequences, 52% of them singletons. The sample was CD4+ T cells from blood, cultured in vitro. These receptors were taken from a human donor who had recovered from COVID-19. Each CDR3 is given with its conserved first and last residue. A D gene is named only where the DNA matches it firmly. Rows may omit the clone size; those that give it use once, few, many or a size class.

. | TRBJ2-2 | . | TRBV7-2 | CASSPRGRPTGELFF | TGTGCCAGCAGCCCCCGTGGGCGGCCCACCGGGGAGCTGTTTTTT
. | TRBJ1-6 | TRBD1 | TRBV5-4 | CASSKGDRGGFNSPLHF | TGTGCCAGCAGCAAAGGAGACAGGGGTGGTTTTAATTCACCCCTCCACTTT
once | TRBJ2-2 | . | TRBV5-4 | CASSLAQAGGELFF | TGTGCCAGCAGCTTGGCCCAGGCAGGCGGGGAGCTGTTTTTT
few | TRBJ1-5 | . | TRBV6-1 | CASNGGDQPQHF | TGTGCCAGCAACGGGGGTGATCAGCCCCAGCATTTT
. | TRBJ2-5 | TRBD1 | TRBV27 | CASSLTGSGEETQYF | TGTGCCAGCAGTTTGACAGGGTCAGGGGAGGAGACCCAGTACTTC
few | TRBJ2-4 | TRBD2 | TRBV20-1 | CSARGTSGSKNIQYF | TGCAGTGCTAGGGGGACTAGCGGGAGCAAAAACATTCAGTACTTC
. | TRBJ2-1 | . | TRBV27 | CASSPDAGVINNEQFF | TGTGCCAGCAGTCCCGATGCAGGGGTGATCAACAATGAGCAGTTCTTC
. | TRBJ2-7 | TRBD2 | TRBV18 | CASSPPGLAGYEQYF | TGTGCCAGCTCACCACCGGGACTAGCGGGATACGAGCAGTACTTC
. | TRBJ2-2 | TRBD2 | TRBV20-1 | CSARRVPSGSNTGELFF | TGCAGTGCTAGGAGGGTTCCTAGCGGGAGTAACACCGGGGAGCTGTTTTTT
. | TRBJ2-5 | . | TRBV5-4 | CASTNASQETQYF | TGTGCCAGCACTAACGCGTCACAAGAGACCCAGTACTTC
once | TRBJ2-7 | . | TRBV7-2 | CASSRQAGEQYF | TGTGCCAGCAGCCGACAGGCGGGGGAGCAGTACTTC
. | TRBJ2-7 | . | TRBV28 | CASRALTLLSYEQYF | TGTGCCAGCAGGGCCCTGACTCTTCTTTCCTACGAGCAGTACTTC
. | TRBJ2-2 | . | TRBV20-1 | CSASKGSGELFF | TGCAGTGCTTCAAAGGGATCCGGGGAGCTGTTTTTT
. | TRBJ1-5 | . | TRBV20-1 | CSARDPGRDNQPQHF | TGCAGTGCTAGAGATCCAGGGCGAGACAATCAGCCCCAGCATTTT
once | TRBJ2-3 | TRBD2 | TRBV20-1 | CSAIPTSGRRDTQYF | TGCAGTGCCATCCCGACTAGCGGGAGACGGGATACGCAGTATTTT
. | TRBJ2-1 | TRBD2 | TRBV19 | CASSTPGLVGEQFF | TGTGCCAGTAGTACACCGGGACTAGTGGGTGAGCAGTTCTTC
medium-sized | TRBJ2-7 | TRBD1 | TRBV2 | CASRPNTGAHEQYF | TGTGCCAGCAGACCCAATACAGGGGCCCACGAGCAGTACTTC
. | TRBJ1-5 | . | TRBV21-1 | CASPPGGQPQHF | TGTGCCAGCCCCCCCGGGGGGCAGCCCCAGCATTTT
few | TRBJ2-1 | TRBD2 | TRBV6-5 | CASSYRAGDNEQFF | TGTGCCAGCAGTTACAGGGCGGGGGACAATGAGCAGTTCTTC
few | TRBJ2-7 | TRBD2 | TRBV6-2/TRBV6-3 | CASHPRGRRYEQYF | TGTGCCAGCCACCCCCGCGGGAGAAGGTACGAGCAGTACTTC
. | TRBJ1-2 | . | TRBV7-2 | CASSRTGQGYTF | TGTGCCAGCAGCCGAACAGGGCAGGGCTACACCTTC
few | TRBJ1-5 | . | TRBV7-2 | CASSFKQTNQPQHF | TGTGCCAGCAGCTTTAAACAGACTAATCAGCCCCAGCATTTT
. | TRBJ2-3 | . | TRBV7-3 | CASSDSGTDTQYF | TGTGCCAGCAGCGATAGCGGCACAGATACGCAGTATTTT
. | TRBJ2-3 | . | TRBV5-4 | CASSLGGSQGTDTQYF | TGTGCCAGCAGCTTGGGCGGTAGCCAAGGCACAGATACGCAGTATTTT
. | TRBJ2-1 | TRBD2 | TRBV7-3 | CASSFSGTSGHNEQFF | TGTGCCAGCAGCTTCTCCGGGACTAGCGGGCACAATGAGCAGTTCTTC
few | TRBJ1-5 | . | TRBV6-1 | CASRGERGPRNQPQHF | TGTGCCAGCAGAGGAGAAAGGGGACCACGCAATCAGCCCCAGCATTTT
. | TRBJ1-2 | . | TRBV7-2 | CASSLADSVNYGYTF | TGTGCCAGCAGCTTAGCGGATTCAGTAAACTATGGCTACACCTTC
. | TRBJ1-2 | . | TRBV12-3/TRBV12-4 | CASSLALGRGPTNYGYTF | TGTGCCAGCAGTTTAGCGCTGGGCAGGGGTCCAACTAACTATGGCTACACCTTC
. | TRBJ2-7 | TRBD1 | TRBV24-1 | CATSDGDRGLNEQYF | TGTGCCACCAGTGATGGGGACAGGGGGCTGAACGAGCAGTACTTC
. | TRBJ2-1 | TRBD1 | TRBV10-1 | CASSEEGQGLDEQFF | TGCGCCAGCAGTGAAGAGGGACAGGGGCTAGATGAGCAGTTCTTC
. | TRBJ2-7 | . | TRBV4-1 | CASSQGAYEQYF | TGCGCCAGCAGCCAAGGGGCGTACGAGCAGTACTTC
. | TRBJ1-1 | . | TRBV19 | CASSIGKGVTEAFF | TGTGCCAGTAGTATAGGCAAGGGGGTCACTGAAGCTTTCTTT
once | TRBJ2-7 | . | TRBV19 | CASSIAPDPVGEQYF | TGTGCCAGTAGTATCGCGCCGGACCCCGTCGGCGAGCAGTACTTC
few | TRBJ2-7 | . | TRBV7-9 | CASSFTGTYEQYF | TGTGCCAGCAGCTTCACAGGGACCTACGAGCAGTACTTC
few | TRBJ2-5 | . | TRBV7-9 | CASSLSVGGDQETQYF | TGTGCCAGCAGCTTATCGGTTGGTGGAGACCAAGAGACCCAGTACTTC
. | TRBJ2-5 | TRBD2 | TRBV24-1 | CATSDATSGTQETQYF | TGTGCCACCAGTGACGCGACTAGCGGGACTCAAGAGACCCAGTACTTC
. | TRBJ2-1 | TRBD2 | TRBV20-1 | CSASPIIAGGGSYNEQFF | TGCAGTGCTAGCCCCATTATAGCGGGAGGGGGCTCCTACAATGAGCAGTTCTTC
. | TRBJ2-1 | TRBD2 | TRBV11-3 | CASSLDGGTSGYNEQFF | TGTGCCAGCAGCTTAGATGGCGGGACTAGCGGATACAATGAGCAGTTCTTC
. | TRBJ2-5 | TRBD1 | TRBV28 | CASRPNLGQGATETQYF | TGTGCCAGCAGACCAAACCTCGGACAGGGGGCAACAGAGACCCAGTACTTC
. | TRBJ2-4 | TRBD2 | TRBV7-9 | CASSFGLALKNIQYF | TGTGCCAGCAGTTTCGGACTAGCCCTCAAAAACATTCAGTACTTC
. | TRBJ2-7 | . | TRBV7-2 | CASSLGGDPSYEQYF | TGTGCCAGCAGCTTAGGTGGGGATCCCTCCTACGAGCAGTACTTC
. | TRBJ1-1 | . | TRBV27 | CASSRRLGGANTEAFF | TGTGCCAGCAGCCGGAGGCTGGGGGGAGCGAACACTGAAGCTTTCTTT
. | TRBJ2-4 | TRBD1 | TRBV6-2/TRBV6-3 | CASSPGQGKSDIQYF | TGTGCCAGCAGTCCCGGACAGGGAAAAAGTGACATTCAGTACTTC
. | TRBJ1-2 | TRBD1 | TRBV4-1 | CASSHPDRETYGYTF | TGCGCCAGCAGCCACCCGGACAGGGAAACCTATGGCTACACCTTC
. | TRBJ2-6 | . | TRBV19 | CASRKNYDSGANVLTF | TGTGCCAGTAGGAAGAATTATGACTCTGGGGCCAACGTCCTGACTTTC
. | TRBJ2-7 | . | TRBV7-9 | CASSPTWDRAARGRDEEQYF | TGTGCCAGCAGCCCCACCTGGGACAGGGCAGCGCGCGGGAGGGACGAAGAGCAGTACTTC
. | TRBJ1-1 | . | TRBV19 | CASEQGDTEAFF | TGTGCCAGTGAACAGGGTGACACTGAAGCTTTCTTT
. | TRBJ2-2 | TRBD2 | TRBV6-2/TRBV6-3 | CASSVGTSALVRLFF | TGTGCCAGCAGTGTCGGGACTAGTGCTTTAGTACGGCTGTTTTTT
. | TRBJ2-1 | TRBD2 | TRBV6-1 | CASSPGTSGSNEQFF | TGTGCCAGCAGCCCCGGGACTAGCGGGAGCAATGAGCAGTTCTTC
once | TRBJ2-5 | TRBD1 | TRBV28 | CASSLWGTGTGETQYF | TGTGCCAGCAGTCTATGGGGGACAGGAACGGGGGAGACCCAGTACTTC
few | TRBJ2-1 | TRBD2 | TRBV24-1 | CATSGLAGGRNEQFF | TGTGCCACCAGTGGACTAGCGGGAGGGAGAAATGAGCAGTTCTTC